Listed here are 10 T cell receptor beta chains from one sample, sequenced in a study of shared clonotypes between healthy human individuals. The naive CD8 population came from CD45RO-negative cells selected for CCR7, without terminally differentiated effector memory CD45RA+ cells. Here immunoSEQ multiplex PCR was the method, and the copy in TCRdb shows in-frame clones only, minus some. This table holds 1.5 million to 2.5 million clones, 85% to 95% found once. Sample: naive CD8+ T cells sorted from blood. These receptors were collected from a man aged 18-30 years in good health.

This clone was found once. CDR3 residues: CASSMGASEQYF. The CDR3 nucleotides are TGTGCCAGTAGTATGGGGGCCTCCGAGCAGTACTTC. The chain is built from TRBV19 and TRBJ2-7, with D possibly TRBD1 on 6 matching bases. The germline gives CDR1 LNHDA, CDR2 SQIVND (reference sequence). V shed 3 bases and J shed 6 bases, with 9 bases lying between them. The length of the CDR3 is 12 residues.

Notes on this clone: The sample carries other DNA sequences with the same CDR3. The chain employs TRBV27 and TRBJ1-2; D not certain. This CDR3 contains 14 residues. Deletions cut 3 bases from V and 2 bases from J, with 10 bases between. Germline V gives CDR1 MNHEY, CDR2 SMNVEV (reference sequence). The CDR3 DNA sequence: TGTGCCAGCAGTTTTGTGGGCACGAACTATGGCTACACCTTC. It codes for CASSFVGTNYGYTF.

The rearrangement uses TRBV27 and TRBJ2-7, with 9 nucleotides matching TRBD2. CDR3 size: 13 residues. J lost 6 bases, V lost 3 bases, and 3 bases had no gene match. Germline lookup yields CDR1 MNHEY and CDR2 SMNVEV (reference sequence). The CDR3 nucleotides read TGTGCCAGCAGTTTTAGCGGGAGTCTCGAGCAGTACTTC. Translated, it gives CASSFSGSLEQYF.

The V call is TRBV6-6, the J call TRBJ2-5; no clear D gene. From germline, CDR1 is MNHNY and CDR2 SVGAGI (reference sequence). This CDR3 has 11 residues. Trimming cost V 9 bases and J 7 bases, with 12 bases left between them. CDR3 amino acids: CARETLLTQYF. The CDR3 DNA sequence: TGTGCCAGGGAGACCTTGCTGACCCAGTACTTC.

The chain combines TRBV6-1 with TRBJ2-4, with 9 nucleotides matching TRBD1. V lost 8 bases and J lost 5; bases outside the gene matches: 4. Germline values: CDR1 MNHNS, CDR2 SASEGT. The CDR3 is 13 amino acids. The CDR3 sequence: CASGGTGQNIQYF. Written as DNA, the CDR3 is TGTGCCAGCGGGGGGACAGGGCAAAACATTCAGTACTTC.

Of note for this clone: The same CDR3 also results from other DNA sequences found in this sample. The CDR3 reads CASSLAGPYEQYF. In DNA form, the CDR3 reads TGTGCCAGCAGCTTAGCTGGCCCCTACGAGCAGTACTTC. The genes are TRBV7-2 and TRBJ2-7, with D unclear. Per the germline V gene, CDR1 is SGHTA and CDR2 is FQGNSA. The CDR3 has 13 amino acids. The V and J ends lost 0 bases and 2 bases respectively, with 5 bases between them.

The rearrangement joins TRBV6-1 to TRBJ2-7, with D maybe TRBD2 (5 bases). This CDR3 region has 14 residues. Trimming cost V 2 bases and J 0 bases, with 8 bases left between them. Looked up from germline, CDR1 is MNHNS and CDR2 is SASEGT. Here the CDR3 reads CASSEMGSSYEQYF. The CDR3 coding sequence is TGTGCCAGCAGTGAAATGGGGAGCTCCTACGAGCAGTACTTC.

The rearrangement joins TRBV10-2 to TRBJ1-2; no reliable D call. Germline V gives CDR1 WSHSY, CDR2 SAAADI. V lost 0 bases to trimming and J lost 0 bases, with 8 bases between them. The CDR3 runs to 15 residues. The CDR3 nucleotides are TGCGCCAGCAGTGAGTCCGGCACCTCTAACTATGGCTACACCTTC. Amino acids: CASSESGTSNYGYTF.

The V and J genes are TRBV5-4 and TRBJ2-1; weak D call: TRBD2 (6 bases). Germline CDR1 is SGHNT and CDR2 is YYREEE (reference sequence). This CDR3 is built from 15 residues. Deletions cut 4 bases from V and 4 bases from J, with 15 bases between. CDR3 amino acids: CASSQGRGDYNEQFF. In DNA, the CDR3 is TGTGCCAGCAGCCAAGGGCGGGGAGATTACAATGAGCAGTTCTTC.

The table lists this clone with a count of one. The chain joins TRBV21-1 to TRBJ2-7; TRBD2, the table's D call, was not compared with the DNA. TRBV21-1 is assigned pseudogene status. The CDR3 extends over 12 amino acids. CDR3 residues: CASSPLRCEQYF. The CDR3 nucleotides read TGTGCCAGCAGCCCCCTGAGATGCGAGCAGTACTTC.